The entry that follows covers one T cell receptor beta chain sequence. What it recognizes is unknown. Using a J-beta primer mix together with a sample-barcoded 5' primer, a second PCR was run for roughly 7 to 12 cycles. TCRdb reprocessed the 5' RACE reads with MiXCR, giving one entry per CDR3 protein. Of approximately 2,000,000 distinct CDR3 sequences in the sample, around 42% are singletons; the top ten hold more than 20%. The CDR3 extends over 14 amino acids. V was trimmed by 4 bases and J by 9 bases, leaving 16 bases between them. Per the germline V gene, CDR1 is MGHDK and CDR2 is SYGVNS. The record originates from a study of blood T cells in healthy people across ages. Study-wide points: Long-lived donors carried more naive CD4+ cells and greater diversity than aged donors. Per million T cells, the diversity of TCR beta decreased roughly linearly as age advanced.

Researchers report isolating at least 6.5 million PBMCs per sample. Sequencing was done on a sample of blood. The chain is built from TRBV25-1 and TRBJ1-5, with TRBD1 as a possible D gene (5 bases). The sequence derives from a human donor in good health. DNA of the CDR3: TGTGCCAGCAGTGCCGTTCAGGGTGGAGGGCCCCAGCATTTT. Translation gives CASSAVQGGGPQHF.